This record looks at one T cell receptor (beta chain) sequence and its context. The antigen is unknown. CDR3 length: 16 residues. V was shortened by 0 bases and J by 0 bases, with 11 bases between the two germline ends. The germline gives CDR1 KGHSH, CDR2 LQKENI. This record comes from a study of T cell responses to AZD1222 COVID-19 vaccine. Study-wide findings and caveats: Two doses of AZD1222 preceded a rise in Spike-specific TCR breadth and depth.

Profiled with immunoSEQ multiplex PCR; TCRdb holds only in-frame clones, not every one. The table includes about 120,000 clones, roughly nine tenths detected once. This clonotype was sampled from an adult who received the AZD1222 COVID-19 vaccine. The rearrangement uses TRBV18 and TRBJ1-1, with D tentatively TRBD1 (6 bases). The sequencing used peripheral blood, collected 28 days after the second AZD1222 dose. In nucleotides, the CDR3 is TGTGCCAGCTCACCACCGGGGGGGCGAATGAACACTGAAGCTTTCTTT. Amino acids: CASSPPGGRMNTEAFF. The full variable domain, in which reference TRBV18 and TRBJ1-1 provide the parts outside the CDR3, is NAGVMQNPRHLVRRRGQEARLRCSPMKGHSHVYWYRQLPEEGLKFMVYLQKENIIDESGMPKERFSAEFPKEGPSILRIQQVVRGDSAAYFCASSPPGGRMNTEAFFGQGTRLTVV.